This TCR beta chain was sequenced for a study of post-analysis software for immune sequencing data. Study-wide points: About five TRBV segments were more frequent in patients than controls; TRBV5-6, TRBV5-1 and TRBV20-1 belonged to this group. Multiple sclerosis patients showed significantly lower normalized Chao1 diversity than controls did.

Prepared libraries of TCR beta cDNA carried unique molecular identifiers. MiXCR, applied by TCRdb to the PCR reads, yields one record per CDR3 protein. This table holds more than 350,000 distinct CDR3 sequences, about 40% found once. With 5 bases removed from V and 0 bases from J, the gap between germline ends came to 10 bases. Germline CDR1 reads KGHDR; CDR2 reads SFDVKD. There are 15 residues in the CDR3. For this clonotype: Antigen specificity is unknown.

The sequenced sample consisted of blood. The chain combines TRBV24-1 with TRBJ2-1; a possible D gene is TRBD1 (5 bases). This clonotype was sampled from a girl aged 2-10 years with multiple sclerosis. CDR3 sequence reads: CATSVGDSSYNEQFF. DNA of the CDR3: TGTGCCACCAGTGTGGGTGACAGCTCCTACAATGAGCAGTTCTTC.